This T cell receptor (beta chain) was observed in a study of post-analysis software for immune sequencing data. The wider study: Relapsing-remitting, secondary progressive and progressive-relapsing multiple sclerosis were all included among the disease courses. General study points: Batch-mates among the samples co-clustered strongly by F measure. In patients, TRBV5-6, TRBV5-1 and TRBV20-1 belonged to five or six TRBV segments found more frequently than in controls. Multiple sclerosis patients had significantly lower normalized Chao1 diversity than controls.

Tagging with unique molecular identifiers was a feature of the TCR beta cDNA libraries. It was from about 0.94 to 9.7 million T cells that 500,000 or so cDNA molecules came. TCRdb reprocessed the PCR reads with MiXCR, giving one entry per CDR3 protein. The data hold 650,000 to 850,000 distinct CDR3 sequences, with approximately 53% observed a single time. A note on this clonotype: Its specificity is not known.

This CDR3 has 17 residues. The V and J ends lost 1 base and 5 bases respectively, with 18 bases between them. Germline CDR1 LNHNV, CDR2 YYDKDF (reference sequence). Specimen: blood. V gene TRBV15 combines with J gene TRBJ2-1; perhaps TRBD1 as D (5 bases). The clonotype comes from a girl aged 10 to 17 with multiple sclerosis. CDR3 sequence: CATSRVQFKGLNNEQFF. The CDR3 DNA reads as TGTGCCACCAGCAGAGTCCAGTTTAAGGGGCTCAACAATGAGCAGTTCTTC.